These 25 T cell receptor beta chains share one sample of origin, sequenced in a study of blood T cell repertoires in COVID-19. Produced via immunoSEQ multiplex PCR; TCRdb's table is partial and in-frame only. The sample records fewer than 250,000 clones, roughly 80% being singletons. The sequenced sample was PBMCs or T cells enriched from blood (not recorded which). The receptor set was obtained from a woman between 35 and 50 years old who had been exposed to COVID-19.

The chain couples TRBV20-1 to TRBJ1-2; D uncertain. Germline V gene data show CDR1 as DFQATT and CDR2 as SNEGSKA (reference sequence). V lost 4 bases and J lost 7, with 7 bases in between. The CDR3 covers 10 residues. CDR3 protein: CSAISGGYTF. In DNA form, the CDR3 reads TGCAGTGCTATTAGTGGTGGCTACACCTTC.

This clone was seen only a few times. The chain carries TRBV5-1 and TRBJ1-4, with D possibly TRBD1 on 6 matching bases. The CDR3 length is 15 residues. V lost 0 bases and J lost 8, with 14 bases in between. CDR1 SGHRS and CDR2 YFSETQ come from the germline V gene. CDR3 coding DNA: TGCGCCAGCAGCTTGGGGACCACAGGGCCAGAAAAACTGTTTTTT. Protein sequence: CASSLGTTGPEKLFF.

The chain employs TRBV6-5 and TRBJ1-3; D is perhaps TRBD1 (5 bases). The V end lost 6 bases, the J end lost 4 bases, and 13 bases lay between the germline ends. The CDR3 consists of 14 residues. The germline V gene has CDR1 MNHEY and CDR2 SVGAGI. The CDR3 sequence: CASRDQGLGNTIYF. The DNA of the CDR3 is TGTGCCAGCAGAGACCAGGGCCTCGGAAACACCATATATTTT.

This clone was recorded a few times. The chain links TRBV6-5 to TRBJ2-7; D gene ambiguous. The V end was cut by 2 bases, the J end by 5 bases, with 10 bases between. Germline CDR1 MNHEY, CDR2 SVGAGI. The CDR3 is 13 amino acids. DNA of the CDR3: TGTGCCAGCAGTTACGGCAGGTCGAACGAGCAGTACTTC. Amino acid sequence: CASSYGRSNEQYF.

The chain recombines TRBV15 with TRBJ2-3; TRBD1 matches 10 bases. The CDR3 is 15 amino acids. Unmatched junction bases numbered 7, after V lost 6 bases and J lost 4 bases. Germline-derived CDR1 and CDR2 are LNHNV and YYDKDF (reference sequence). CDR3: CATRRQGASADTQYF. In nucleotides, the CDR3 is TGTGCCACCAGACGACAGGGGGCAAGTGCAGATACGCAGTATTTT. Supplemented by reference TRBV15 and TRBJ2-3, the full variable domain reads DAMVIQNPRYQVTQFGKPVTLSCSQTLNHNVMYWYQQKSSQAPKLLFHYYDKDFNNEADTPDNFQSRRPNTSFCFLDIRSPGLGDTAMYLCATRRQGASADTQYFGPGTRLTVL.

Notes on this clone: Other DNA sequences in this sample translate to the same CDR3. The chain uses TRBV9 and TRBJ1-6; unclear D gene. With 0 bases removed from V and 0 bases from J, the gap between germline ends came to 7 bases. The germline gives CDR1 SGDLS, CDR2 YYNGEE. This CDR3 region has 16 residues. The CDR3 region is CASSVGSSSYNSPLHF. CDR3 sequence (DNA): TGTGCCAGCAGCGTAGGATCGAGCTCCTATAATTCACCCCTCCACTTT.

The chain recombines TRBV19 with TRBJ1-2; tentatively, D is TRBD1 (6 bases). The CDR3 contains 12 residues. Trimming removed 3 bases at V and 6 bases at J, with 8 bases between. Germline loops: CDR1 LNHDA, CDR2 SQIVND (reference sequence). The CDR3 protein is CASSIRGDGYTF. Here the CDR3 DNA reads TGTGCCAGTAGTATCAGGGGTGATGGCTACACCTTC.

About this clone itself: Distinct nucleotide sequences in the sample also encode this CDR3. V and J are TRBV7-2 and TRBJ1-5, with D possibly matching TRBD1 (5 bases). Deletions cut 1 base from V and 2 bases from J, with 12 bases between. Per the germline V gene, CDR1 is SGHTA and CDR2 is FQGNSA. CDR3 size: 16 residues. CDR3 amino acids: CASSLGGGAGNQPQHF. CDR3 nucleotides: TGTGCCAGCAGCTTAGGCGGCGGGGCGGGCAATCAGCCCCAGCATTTT. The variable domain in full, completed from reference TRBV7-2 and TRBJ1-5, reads GAGVSQSPSNKVTEKGKDVELRCDPISGHTALYWYRQSLGQGLEFLIYFQGNSAPDKSGLPSDRFSAERTGGSVSTLTIQRTQQEDSAVYLCASSLGGGAGNQPQHFGDGTRLSIL.

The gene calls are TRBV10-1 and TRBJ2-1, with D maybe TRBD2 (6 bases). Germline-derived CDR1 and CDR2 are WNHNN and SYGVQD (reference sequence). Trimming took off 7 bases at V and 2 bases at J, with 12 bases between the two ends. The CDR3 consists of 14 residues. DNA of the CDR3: TGCGCCAGCATACGGGGGTGGACCTACAATGAGCAGTTCTTC. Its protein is CASIRGWTYNEQFF.

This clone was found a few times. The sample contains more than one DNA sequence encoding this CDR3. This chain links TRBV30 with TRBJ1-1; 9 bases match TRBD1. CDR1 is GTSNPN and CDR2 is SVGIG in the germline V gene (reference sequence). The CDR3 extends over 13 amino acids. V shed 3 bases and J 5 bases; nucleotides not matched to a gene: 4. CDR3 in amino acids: CAWRSTGGTEAFF. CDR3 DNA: TGTGCCTGGAGATCGACAGGGGGGACTGAAGCTTTCTTT.

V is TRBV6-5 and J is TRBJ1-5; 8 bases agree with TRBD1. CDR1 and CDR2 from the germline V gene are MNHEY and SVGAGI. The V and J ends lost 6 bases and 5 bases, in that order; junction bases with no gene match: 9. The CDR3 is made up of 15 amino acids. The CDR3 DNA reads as TGTGCCAGCAGCCTTACAGGGGGGGCTGATCAGCCCCAGCATTTT. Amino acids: CASSLTGGADQPQHF.

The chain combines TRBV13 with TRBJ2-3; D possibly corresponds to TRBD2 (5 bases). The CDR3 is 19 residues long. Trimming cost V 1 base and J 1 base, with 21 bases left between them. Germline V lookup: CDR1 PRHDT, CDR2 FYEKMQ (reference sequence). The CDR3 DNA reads TGTGCCAGCAGCTTAGACTCCGGGGTCGGGGATATGGGCACAGATACGCAGTATTTT. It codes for CASSLDSGVGDMGTDTQYF.

The CDR3 coding sequence is TGCGCCAGCAGCAGCCCTGGCAGGGTCGACACTGAAGCTTTCTTT. It encodes CASSSPGRVDTEAFF. The rearrangement links TRBV5-1 to TRBJ1-1; D perhaps matches TRBD1 (5 bases). CDR1 is SGHRS and CDR2 is YFSETQ in the germline V gene. The CDR3 totals 15 residues. V was cut by 4 bases and J by 3 bases, with 16 bases left in between.

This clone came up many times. CDR3: CASSYLNSLLYGYTF. The CDR3 region has the DNA TGTGCCAGCAGTTACCTCAATAGCCTTCTCTATGGCTACACCTTC. The chain couples TRBV6-2 or TRBV6-3 to TRBJ1-2; no reliable D call. The germline V gene encodes CDR1 MNHEY and CDR2 SVGEGT. Trimming took off 2 bases at V and 4 bases at J, with 14 bases between the two ends. The CDR3 length is 15 residues.

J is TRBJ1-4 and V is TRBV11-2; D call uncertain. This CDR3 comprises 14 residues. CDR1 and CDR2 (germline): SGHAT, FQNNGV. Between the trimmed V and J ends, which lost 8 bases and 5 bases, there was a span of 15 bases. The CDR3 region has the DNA TGTGCCAGCCGGAGGGCTGGGTTCAATGAAAAACTGTTTTTT. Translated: CASRRAGFNEKLFF.

CDR3 DNA sequence: TGCGCCAGCAGCTTCTACGAAAGCTCCTACGAGCAGTACTTC. As protein: CASSFYESSYEQYF. The V and J genes are TRBV5-1 and TRBJ2-7; no reliable D call. Germline loops: CDR1 SGHRS, CDR2 YFSETQ. The CDR3 length is 14 residues. The V gene lost 2 bases and the J gene lost 0 bases, with 9 bases spanning the gap.

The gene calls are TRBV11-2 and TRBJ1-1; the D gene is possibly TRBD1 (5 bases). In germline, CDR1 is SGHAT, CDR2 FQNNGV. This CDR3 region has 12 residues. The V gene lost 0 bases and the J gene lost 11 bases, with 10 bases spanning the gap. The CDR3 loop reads CASSLEAGRAFF. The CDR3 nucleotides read TGTGCCAGCAGCTTAGAGGCAGGGAGGGCTTTCTTT.

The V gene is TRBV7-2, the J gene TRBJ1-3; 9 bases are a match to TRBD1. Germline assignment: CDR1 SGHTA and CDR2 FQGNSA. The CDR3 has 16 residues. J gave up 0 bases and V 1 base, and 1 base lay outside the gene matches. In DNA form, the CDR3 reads TGTGCCAGCAGCTTAGGGACAGGGGACTCTGGAAACACCATATATTTT. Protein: CASSLGTGDSGNTIYF. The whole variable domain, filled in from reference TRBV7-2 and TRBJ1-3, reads GAGVSQSPSNKVTEKGKDVELRCDPISGHTALYWYRQSLGQGLEFLIYFQGNSAPDKSGLPSDRFSAERTGGSVSTLTIQRTQQEDSAVYLCASSLGTGDSGNTIYFGEGSWLTVV.

Written as DNA, the CDR3 is TGTGCCAGCAGCCCTACGTCTCTACATGGGCGCTATGGCTACACCTTC. Translating it yields CASSPTSLHGRYGYTF. The chain joins TRBV7-9 to TRBJ1-2; D gene ambiguous. This CDR3 is 16 amino acids long. V gave up 5 bases and J gave up 4 bases, with 20 bases separating them. Germline V gene data show CDR1 as SEHNR and CDR2 as FQNEAQ (reference sequence).

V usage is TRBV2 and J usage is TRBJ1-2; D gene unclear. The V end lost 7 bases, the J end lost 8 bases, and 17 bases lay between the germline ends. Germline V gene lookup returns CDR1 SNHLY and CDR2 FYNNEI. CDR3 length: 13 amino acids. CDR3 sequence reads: CASIPAPTGGYTF. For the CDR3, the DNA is TGTGCCAGCATTCCTGCCCCCACCGGGGGCTACACCTTC.

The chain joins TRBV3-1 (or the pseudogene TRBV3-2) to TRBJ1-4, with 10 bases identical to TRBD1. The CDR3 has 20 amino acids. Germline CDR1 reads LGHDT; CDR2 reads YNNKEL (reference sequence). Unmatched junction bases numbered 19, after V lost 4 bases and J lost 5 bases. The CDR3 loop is CASSPDFKTGGFLLNEKLFF. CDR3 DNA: TGTGCCAGCAGCCCCGACTTCAAGACAGGGGGCTTTCTCTTGAATGAAAAACTGTTTTTT.

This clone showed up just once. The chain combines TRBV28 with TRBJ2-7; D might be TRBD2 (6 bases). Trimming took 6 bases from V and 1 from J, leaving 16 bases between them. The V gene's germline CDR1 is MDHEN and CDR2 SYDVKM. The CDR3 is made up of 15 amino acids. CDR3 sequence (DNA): TGTGCCAGCAGCAACCCGGGACTGGGATCCTACGAGCAGTACTTC. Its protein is CASSNPGLGSYEQYF.

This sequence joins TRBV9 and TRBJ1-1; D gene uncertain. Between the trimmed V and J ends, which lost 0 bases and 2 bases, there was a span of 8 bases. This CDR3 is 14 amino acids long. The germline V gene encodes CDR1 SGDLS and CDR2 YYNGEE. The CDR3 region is CASSVGADNTEAFF. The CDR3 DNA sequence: TGTGCCAGCAGCGTAGGGGCAGACAACACTGAAGCTTTCTTT.

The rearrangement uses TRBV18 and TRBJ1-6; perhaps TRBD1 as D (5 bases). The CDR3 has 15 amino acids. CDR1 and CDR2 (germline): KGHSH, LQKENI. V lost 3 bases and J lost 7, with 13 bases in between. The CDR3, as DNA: TGTGCCAGCTCACCTATTGGGGCCGAGAATTCACCCCTCCACTTT. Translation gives CASSPIGAENSPLHF. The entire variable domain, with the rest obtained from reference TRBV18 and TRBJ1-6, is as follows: NAGVMQNPRHLVRRRGQEARLRCSPMKGHSHVYWYRQLPEEGLKFMVYLQKENIIDESGMPKERFSAEFPKEGPSILRIQQVVRGDSAAYFCASSPIGAENSPLHFGNGTRLTVT.

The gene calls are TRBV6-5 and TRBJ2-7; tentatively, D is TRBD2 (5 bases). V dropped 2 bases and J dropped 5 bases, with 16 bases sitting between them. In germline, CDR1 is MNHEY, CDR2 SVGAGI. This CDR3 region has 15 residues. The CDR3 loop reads CASSYREPNKDEQYF. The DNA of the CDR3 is TGTGCCAGCAGTTACAGGGAGCCTAACAAGGACGAGCAGTACTTC.